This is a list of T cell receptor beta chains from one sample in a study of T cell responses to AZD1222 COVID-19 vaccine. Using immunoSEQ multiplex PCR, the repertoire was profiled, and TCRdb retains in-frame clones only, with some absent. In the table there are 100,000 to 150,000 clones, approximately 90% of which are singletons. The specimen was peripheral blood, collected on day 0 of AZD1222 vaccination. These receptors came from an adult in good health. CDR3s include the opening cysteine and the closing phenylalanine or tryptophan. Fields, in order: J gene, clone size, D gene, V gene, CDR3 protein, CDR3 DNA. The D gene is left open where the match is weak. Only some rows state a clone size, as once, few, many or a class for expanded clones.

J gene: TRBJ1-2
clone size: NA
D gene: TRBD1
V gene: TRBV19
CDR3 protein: CASSITAGGKYGYTF
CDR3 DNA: TGTGCCAGTAGTATAACGGCAGGGGGAAAGTATGGCTACACCTTC

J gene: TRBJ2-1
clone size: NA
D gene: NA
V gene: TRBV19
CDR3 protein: CASSIAGGGSYNEQFF
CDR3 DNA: TGTGCCAGTAGTATAGCAGGGGGGGGGTCCTACAATGAGCAGTTCTTC

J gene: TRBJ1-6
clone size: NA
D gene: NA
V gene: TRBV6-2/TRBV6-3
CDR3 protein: CASSWNPNSPLHF
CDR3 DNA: TGTGCCAGCAGTTGGAACCCTAATTCACCCCTCCACTTT

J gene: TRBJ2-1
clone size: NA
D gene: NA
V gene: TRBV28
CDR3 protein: CASSSITGRNEQFF
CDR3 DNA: TGTGCCAGCAGTTCTATCACAGGGAGGAATGAGCAGTTCTTC

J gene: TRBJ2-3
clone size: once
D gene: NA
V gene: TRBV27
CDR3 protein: CASSPPSFPDTQYF
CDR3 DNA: TGTGCCAGCAGTCCCCCGAGTTTTCCAGATACGCAGTATTTT

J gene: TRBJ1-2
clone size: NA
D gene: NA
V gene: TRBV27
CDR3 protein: CASSFQFSNGYTF
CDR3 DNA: TGTGCCAGCAGTTTTCAGTTTTCCAATGGCTACACCTTC

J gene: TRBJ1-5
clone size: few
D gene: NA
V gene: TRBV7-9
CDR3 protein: CASSLGWADQPQHF
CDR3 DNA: TGTGCCAGCAGCTTAGGCTGGGCCGATCAGCCCCAGCATTTT

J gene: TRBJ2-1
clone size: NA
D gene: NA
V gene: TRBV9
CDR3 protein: CASSVGAGANNEQFF
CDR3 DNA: TGTGCCAGCAGCGTAGGCGCGGGGGCAAACAATGAGCAGTTCTTC

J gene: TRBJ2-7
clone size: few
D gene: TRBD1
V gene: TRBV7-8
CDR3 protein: CASSLGGTGAYEQYF
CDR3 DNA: TGTGCCAGCAGCTTAGGGGGGACAGGGGCCTACGAGCAGTACTTC

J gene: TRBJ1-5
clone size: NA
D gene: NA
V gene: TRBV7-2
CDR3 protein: CASSLARIDQPQHF
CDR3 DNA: TGTGCCAGCAGCTTAGCACGGATCGATCAGCCCCAGCATTTT

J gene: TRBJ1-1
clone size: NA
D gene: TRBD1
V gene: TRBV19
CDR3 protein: CASSLRTGGNTEAFF
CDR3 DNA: TGTGCCAGTAGTCTACGGACAGGGGGAAACACTGAAGCTTTCTTT

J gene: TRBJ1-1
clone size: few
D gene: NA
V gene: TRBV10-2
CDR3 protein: CASKDQGTLNTEAFF
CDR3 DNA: TGCGCCAGCAAGGATCAGGGGACTCTGAACACTGAAGCTTTCTTT

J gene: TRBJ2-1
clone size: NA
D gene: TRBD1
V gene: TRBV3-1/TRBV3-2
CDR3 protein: CASSSSGTGVNEQFF
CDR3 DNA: TGTGCCAGCAGCTCCTCCGGGACAGGGGTTAATGAGCAGTTCTTC

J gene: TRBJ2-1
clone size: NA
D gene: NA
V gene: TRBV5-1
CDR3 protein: CASSLGTSYNEQFF
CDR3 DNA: TGCGCCAGCAGCTTGGGGACCTCCTACAATGAGCAGTTCTTC

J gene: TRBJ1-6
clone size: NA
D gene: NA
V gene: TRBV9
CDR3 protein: CASSLYLGNSPLHF
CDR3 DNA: TGTGCCAGCTCTCTTTATCTGGGCAATTCACCCCTCCACTTT

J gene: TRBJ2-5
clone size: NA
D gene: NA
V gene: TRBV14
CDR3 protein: CASSQGRDALGIGPFGETQYF
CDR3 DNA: TGTGCCAGCAGCCAAGGGCGGGACGCTCTGGGCATCGGCCCCTTCGGAGAGACCCAGTACTTC